A single TCR beta chain is shown here with its context. This entry belongs to a study of T cell responses to AZD1222 COVID-19 vaccine. Sequencing was performed with immunoSEQ multiplex PCR; in TCRdb, only in-frame clones are kept and a portion is missing. The data hold around 200,000 clones, with 85% to 95% observed a single time. The sequence came from an adult in good health. The specimen comprised peripheral blood, sampled on day 0 of AZD1222 vaccination.

CDR3 residues: CASSFNRGQKQYF. Written as DNA, the CDR3 is TGCGCCAGCAGCTTTAACAGGGGGCAGAAGCAGTACTTC. The chain carries TRBV5-1 and TRBJ2-7, with 9 bases identical to TRBD1. Germline trimming cut 2 bases from V and 8 bases from J; bases unmatched to any gene: 5. This CDR3 has 13 residues. The V gene's germline CDR1 is SGHRS and CDR2 YFSETQ.